This TCR beta chain was observed in a study of vaccination effects on CD4 cells after COVID-19. Study as a whole: Every participant took two doses of the BNT162b2 or mRNA-1273 vaccine. Cultivation was performed at 1.5 million to 2.5 million PBMC per well with 8.5 to 10 IU/ml IL-2 and 10 ug/ml peptides added. The study obtained samples from a couple of convalescent patients 16 days and one week before vaccination.

With respect to this clone: Its specificity is not known.

Using immunoSEQ multiplex PCR, the repertoire was profiled, and TCRdb retains in-frame clones only, with some absent. The repertoire holds tens of thousands of clones, with around four fifths as singletons. It was after around 10 days of culture that CD4+ T cells were isolated. The person had a PCR-confirmed SARS-CoV-2 infection during March to December 2020. CDR1 and CDR2 from the germline V gene are SGHKS and YYEKEE (reference sequence). CDR3 length equals 17 residues. V shed 0 bases and J 1 base; nucleotides not matched to a gene: 6. The sequencing here drew on CD4+ T cells from PBMCs cultured without peptide, taken before COVID-19 vaccination. The TCR comes from a human donor who had a prior SARS-CoV-2 infection. The chain couples TRBV5-5 to TRBJ1-2; TRBD1 aligns across 10 bases. The CDR3 DNA is TGTGCCAGCAGCTTGGCTGGGACAGGGGCGTTTAACTATGGCTACACCTTC. Its protein is CASSLAGTGAFNYGYTF.